This T cell receptor (beta chain) was found in a study of shared clonotypes between healthy human individuals. Study overall: The plates for each donor numbered three CD4 naive, three CD4 memory, two CD8 naive and one CD8 memory. General study findings and limits: Across a few donors, naive CD4 shared around 5.3%, naive CD8 over 3%, memory CD4 roughly 2.5%, memory CD8 0.35% to 0.5%.

V lost 5 bases to trimming and J lost 8 bases; unmatched junction nucleotides: 11. Germline-derived CDR1 and CDR2 are SGHVT and SQSDAQ. The CDR3 has 16 amino acids. The data were produced by immunoSEQ multiplex PCR, yet TCRdb's version contains in-frame clones alone and is incomplete. The sample includes around 1,900,000 clones, 90% to 95% of them seen just once. Details on this clone: The antigen remains undetermined.

Naive CD8 cells comprised CD45RO-negative, CCR7-positively selected cells, excluding terminally differentiated effector memory CD45RA+ cells. Free of recent acute infections or vaccinations, the donors were healthy HIV-negative adults. Sequenced material: naive CD8+ T cells from PBMCs. This chain links TRBV7-4 with TRBJ2-1; 11 bases map to TRBD2. The source of this sequence is a man between 18 and 29 years old in good health. Some clones in this sample may be carry-over from other donors' samples. CDR3 nucleotides: TGTGCCAGCAGCCAAAAACTAGCGGGAGTTCGTGATGAGCAGTTCTTC. Encoded protein: CASSQKLAGVRDEQFF.